The entry below describes one T cell receptor beta chain. Sequencing used immunoSEQ multiplex PCR; TCRdb keeps in-frame clones, though not all of them. The top ten hold about 11% of the sample, which has around 440,000 clones, 60% to 80% seen once. The data were obtained in a study of shared clonotypes between healthy human individuals. V was clipped by 7 bases and J by 4 bases, with 16 bases between them. The CDR3 covers 14 residues. The germline CDR1 and CDR2 sequences are SEHNR and FQNEAQ (reference sequence). The chain links TRBV7-9 to TRBJ1-2; possibly TRBD1 for D (5 bases). The sample consisted of PBMCs. The sequence was obtained from a woman between 40 and 55 years old in good health. Some clones in this sample may be carry-over from other donors' samples. CDR3 in amino acids: CASTFWGNSYGYTF. For the CDR3, the DNA is TGTGCCAGCACCTTTTGGGGGAACTCCTATGGCTACACCTTC.